This TCR beta chain was captured in a study of T cell responses to AZD1222 COVID-19 vaccine. Sequencing was performed with immunoSEQ multiplex PCR; in TCRdb, only in-frame clones are kept and a portion is missing. In the table there are about 150,000 clones, under 95% of which are singletons. This CDR3 spans 13 amino acids. Looked up from germline, CDR1 is SQVTM and CDR2 is ANQGSEA. V dropped 6 bases and J dropped 2; count of bases not matched to a gene: 6. The chain carries TRBV29-1 and TRBJ1-1; 7 positions agree with TRBD1. The sample consisted of peripheral blood, taken 28 days after the second AZD1222 dose. The source is an adult who received the AZD1222 COVID-19 vaccine. The CDR3 bases are TGCAGCGTCCCCAGGGGGGGAAACACTGAAGCTTTCTTT. It specifies CSVPRGGNTEAFF. Full variable domain (outside the CDR3, taken from reference TRBV29-1 and TRBJ1-1): SAVISQKPSRDICQRGTSLTIQCQVDSQVTMMFWYRQQPGQSLTLIATANQGSEATYESGFVIDKFPISRPNLTFSTLTVSNMSPEDSSIYLCSVPRGGNTEAFFGQGTRLTVV.